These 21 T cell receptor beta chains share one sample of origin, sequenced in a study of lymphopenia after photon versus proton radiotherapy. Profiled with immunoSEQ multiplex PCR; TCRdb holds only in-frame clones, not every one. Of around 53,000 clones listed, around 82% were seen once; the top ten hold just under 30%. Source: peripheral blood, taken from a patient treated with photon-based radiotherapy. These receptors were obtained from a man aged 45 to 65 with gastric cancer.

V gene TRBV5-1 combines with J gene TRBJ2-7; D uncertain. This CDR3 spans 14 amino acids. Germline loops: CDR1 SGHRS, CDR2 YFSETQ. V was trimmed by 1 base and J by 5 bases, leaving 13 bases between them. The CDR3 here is CASSLSSPEDEQYF. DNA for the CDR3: TGCGCCAGCAGCTTGTCATCCCCGGAAGACGAGCAGTACTTC.

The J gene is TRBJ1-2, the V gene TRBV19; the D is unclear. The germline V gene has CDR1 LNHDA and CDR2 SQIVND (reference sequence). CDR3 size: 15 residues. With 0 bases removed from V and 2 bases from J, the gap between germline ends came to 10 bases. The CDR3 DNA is TGTGCCAGTAGTATAGATCAGGCAGCAAACTATGGCTACACCTTC. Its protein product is CASSIDQAANYGYTF.

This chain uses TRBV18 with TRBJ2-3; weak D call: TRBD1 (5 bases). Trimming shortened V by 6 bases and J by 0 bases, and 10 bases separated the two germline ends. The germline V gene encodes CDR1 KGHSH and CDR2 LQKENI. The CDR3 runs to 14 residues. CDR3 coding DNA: TGTGCCAGCTCCTCAAGGGGTAGCACAGATACGCAGTATTTT. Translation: CASSSRGSTDTQYF.

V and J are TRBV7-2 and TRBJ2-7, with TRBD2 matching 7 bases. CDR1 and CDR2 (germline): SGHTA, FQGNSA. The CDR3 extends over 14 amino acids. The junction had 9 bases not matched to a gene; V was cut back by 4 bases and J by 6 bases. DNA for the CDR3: TGTGCCAGCAGCTCCACTCGAGCGGGGCTCGAGCAGTACTTC. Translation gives CASSSTRAGLEQYF.

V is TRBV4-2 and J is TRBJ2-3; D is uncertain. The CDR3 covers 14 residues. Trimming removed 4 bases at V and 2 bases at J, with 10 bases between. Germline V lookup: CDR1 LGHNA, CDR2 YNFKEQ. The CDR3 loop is CASSPHRATDTQYF. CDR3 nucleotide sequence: TGTGCCAGCAGCCCCCACCGGGCCACAGATACGCAGTATTTT.

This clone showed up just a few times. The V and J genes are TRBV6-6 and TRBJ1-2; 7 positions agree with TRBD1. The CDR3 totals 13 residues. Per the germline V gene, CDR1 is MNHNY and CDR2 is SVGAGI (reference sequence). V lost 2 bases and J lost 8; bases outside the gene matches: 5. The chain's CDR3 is CASSYAGGEGYTF. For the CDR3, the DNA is TGTGCCAGCAGTTACGCAGGGGGTGAGGGCTACACCTTC.

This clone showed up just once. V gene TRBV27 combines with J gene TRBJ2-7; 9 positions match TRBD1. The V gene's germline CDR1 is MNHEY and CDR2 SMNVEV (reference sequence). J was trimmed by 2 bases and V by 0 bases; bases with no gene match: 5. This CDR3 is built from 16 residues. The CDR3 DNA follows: TGTGCCAGCAGTTTATCGTTGGGACAGGGCACCTACGAGCAGTACTTC. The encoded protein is CASSLSLGQGTYEQYF.

In DNA, the CDR3 is TGTGCCAGCAGCTCGACAGGGAGCAATCAGCCCCAGCATTTT. This codes for CASSSTGSNQPQHF. J is TRBJ1-5 and V is TRBV7-2, with 7 bases matching TRBD1. Trimming cost V 4 bases and J 1 base; bases outside gene matches: 1. The length of the CDR3 is 14 residues. Germline loops: CDR1 SGHTA, CDR2 FQGNSA.

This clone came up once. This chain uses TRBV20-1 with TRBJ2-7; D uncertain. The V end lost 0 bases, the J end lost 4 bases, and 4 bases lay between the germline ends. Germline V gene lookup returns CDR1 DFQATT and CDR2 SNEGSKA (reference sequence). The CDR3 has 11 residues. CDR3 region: CSARDGYEQYF. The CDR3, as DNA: TGCAGTGCTAGAGATGGGTACGAGCAGTACTTC.

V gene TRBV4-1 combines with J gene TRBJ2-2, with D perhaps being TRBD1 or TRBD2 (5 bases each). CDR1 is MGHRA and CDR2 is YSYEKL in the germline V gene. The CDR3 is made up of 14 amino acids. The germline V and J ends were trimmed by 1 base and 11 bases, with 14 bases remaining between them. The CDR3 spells CASSQVQRGPELFF. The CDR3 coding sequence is TGCGCCAGCAGCCAAGTTCAAAGGGGACCCGAGCTGTTTTTT.

CDR3: CASSQPTSGKAEAFF. The DNA of the CDR3 is TGCGCCAGCAGCCAGCCTACCTCAGGGAAAGCTGAAGCTTTCTTT. The chain combines TRBV4-1 with TRBJ1-1; D is possibly TRBD1 (5 bases). V lost 3 bases and J lost 6, with 17 bases in between. CDR1 is MGHRA and CDR2 is YSYEKL in the germline V gene. CDR3 length equals 15 residues.

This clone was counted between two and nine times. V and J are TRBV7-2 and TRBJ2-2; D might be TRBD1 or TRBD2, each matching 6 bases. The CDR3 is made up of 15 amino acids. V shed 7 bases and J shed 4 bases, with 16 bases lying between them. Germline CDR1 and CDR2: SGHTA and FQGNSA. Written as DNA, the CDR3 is TGTGCCAGCACCCACCGGGGGCTGCTCACCGGGGAGCTGTTTTTT. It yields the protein CASTHRGLLTGELFF.

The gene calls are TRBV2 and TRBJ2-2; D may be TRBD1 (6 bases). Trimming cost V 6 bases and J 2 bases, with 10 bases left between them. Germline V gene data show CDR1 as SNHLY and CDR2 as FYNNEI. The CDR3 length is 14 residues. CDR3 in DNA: TGTGCCAGCAGGACGGACAGCAACACCGGGGAGCTGTTTTTT. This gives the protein CASRTDSNTGELFF.

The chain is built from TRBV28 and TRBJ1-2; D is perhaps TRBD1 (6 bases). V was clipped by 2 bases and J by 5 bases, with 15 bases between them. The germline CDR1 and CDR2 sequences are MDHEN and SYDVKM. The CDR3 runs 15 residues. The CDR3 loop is CASSLEGGPRYGYTF. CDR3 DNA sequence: TGTGCCAGCAGTTTAGAAGGGGGTCCTCGGTATGGCTACACCTTC.

The DNA for the CDR3 is TGTGCCAGCAGCGTAGGGACAGGGAAAAACGAGCAGTACTTC. Translated, it gives CASSVGTGKNEQYF. The chain recombines TRBV9 with TRBJ2-7, with 8 bases identical to TRBD1. J lost 5 bases, V lost 0 bases, and 4 bases had no gene match. This CDR3 comprises 14 residues. Per the germline V gene, CDR1 is SGDLS and CDR2 is YYNGEE.

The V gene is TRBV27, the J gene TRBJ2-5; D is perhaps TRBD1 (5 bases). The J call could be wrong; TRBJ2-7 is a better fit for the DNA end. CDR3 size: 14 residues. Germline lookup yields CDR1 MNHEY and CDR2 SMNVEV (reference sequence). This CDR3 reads CASSFQGSSYEQYF. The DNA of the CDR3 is TGTGCCAGCAGCTTCCAGGGAAGCTCCTACGAGCAGTACTTC.

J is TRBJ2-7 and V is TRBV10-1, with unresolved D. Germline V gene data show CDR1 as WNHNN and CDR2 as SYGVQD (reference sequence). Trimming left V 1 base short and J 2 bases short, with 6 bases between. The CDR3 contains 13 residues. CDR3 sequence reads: CASSELGTYEQYF. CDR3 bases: TGCGCCAGCAGTGAGTTGGGGACCTACGAGCAGTACTTC.

CDR3 coding DNA: TGTGCCAGCAGTCGAGATCCCCGGTGGGGCTACACCTTC. Translated: CASSRDPRWGYTF. The chain links TRBV6-5 to TRBJ1-2; no clear D. Germline-derived CDR1 and CDR2 are MNHEY and SVGAGI. This CDR3 has 13 amino acids. Deletions cut 5 bases from V and 8 bases from J, with 15 bases between.

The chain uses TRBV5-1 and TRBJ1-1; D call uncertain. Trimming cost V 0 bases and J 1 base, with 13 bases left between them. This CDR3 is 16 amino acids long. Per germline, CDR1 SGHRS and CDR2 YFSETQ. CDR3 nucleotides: TGCGCCAGCAGCTTGGTGTGGACCGTCGGGAACACTGAAGCTTTCTTT. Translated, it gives CASSLVWTVGNTEAFF.

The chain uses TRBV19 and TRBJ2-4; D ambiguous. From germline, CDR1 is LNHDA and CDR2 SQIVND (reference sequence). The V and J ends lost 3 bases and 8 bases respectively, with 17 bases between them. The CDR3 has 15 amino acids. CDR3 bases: TGTGCCAGTAGTATTGGCCTACCGGGCCGGGACATTCAGTACTTC. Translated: CASSIGLPGRDIQYF.

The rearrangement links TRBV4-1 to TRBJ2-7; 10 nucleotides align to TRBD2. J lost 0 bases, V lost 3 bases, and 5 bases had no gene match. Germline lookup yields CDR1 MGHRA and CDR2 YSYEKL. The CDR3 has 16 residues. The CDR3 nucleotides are TGCGCCAGCAGCCAGTGGACTAGCGGTTCCTCCTACGAGCAGTACTTC. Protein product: CASSQWTSGSSYEQYF.